This note documents a single T cell receptor (beta chain) sequence. Its specificity is unknown. The data were taken from a study of response to subunit inactivated influenza vaccine. Study-level findings and limits: Authors suggested seasonal influenza vaccinations each recruit few new T cells.

The CDR3 has 16 amino acids. The ends lost 4 bases at V and 3 bases at J; junction bases unmatched: 9. TCRdb fed the RT-PCR reads into MiXCR, producing one record per CDR3 protein. The profile shows more than 600,000 distinct CDR3 sequences, around 20% of them singletons. The chain couples TRBV12-3 or TRBV12-4 to TRBJ2-5, with TRBD2 matching 9 bases. The sequencing here drew on PBMCs from blood, taken about 5 days after vaccination. This clonotype was sampled from a man aged 45-65 years who received an inactivated influenza vaccine. The CDR3 DNA reads TGTGCCAGCAGTTGGCCGGGACTAGCATTCGAAGAGACCCAGTACTTC. It translates to CASSWPGLAFEETQYF.